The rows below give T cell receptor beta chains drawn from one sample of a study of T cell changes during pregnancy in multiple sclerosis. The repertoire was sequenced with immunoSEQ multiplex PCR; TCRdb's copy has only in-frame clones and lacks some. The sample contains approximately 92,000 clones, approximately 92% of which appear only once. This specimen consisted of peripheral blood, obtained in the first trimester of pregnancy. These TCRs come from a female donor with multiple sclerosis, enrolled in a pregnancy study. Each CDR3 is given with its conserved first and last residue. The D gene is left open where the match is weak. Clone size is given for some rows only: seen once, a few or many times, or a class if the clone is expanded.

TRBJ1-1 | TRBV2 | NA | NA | TGTGCCAGCAGCCTAGATAAGAACACTGAAGCTTTCTTT | CASSLDKNTEAFF
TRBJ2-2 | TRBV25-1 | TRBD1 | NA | TGTGCCAGCAGTTGGGGACAGGGGAGATATAGCACCGGGGAGCTGTTTTTT | CASSWGQGRYSTGELFF
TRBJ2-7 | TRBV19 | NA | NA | TGTGCCAGTAGTACGGGCGGACTGGCCCACGAGCAGTACTTC | CASSTGGLAHEQYF
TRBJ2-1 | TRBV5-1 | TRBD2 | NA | TGCGCCAGCAGCTTGGCCCCTAGCGGGACGATCAATGAGCAGTTCTTC | CASSLAPSGTINEQFF
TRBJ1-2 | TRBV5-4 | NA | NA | TGTGCCAGCAGCTTGGCGGGGGGGTATGGCTACACCTTC | CASSLAGGYGYTF
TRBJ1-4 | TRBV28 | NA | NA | TGTGCCAGCAGCTCCAATGGGGGGTCTTATGAAAAACTGTTTTTT | CASSSNGGSYEKLFF
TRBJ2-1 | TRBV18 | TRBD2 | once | TGTGCCAGCTCCCCCCCCCAACTAGCGGGTGCCAATGAGCAGTTCTTC | CASSPPQLAGANEQFF
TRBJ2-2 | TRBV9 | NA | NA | TGTGCCAGCAGCGTAACATTGGGGGAGCTGTTTTTT | CASSVTLGELFF
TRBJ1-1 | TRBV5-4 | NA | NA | TGTGCCAGCAGCATAACAGGGAGCACTGAAGCTTTCTTT | CASSITGSTEAFF
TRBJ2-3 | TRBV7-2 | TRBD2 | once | TGTGCCAGCAGCCAAGCTAGCGGGAGGGCCCCAGATACGCAGTATTTT | CASSQASGRAPDTQYF
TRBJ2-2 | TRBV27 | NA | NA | TGTGCCAGCAAGTGGGGACATCCCTACGGGGAGCTGTTTTTT | CASKWGHPYGELFF
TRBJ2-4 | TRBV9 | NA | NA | TGTGCCAGCAGCGCAACAAGGCCCGGGACATCCTTGAACATTCAGTACTTC | CASSATRPGTSLNIQYF
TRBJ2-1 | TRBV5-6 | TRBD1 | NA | TGTGCCAGCAGCTTCAGACAGGGGGCCTTCAATGAGCAGTTCTTC | CASSFRQGAFNEQFF
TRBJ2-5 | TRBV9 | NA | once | TGTGCCAGCAGCGTAGGTACTAGTCGGGGGGAGACCCAGTACTTC | CASSVGTSRGETQYF
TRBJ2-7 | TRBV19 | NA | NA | TGTGCCAGTAGTATGGGCGAGAGCTCCTACGAGCAGTACTTC | CASSMGESSYEQYF
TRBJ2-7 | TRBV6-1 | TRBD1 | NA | TGTGCCAGCACCGGACAGGGCAGGTACGAGCAGTACTTC | CASTGQGRYEQYF
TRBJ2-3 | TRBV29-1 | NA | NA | TGCAGCGTTGAAGGGGGGCTATTAGGCGGAGACAGCACAGATACGCAGTATTTT | CSVEGGLLGGDSTDTQYF
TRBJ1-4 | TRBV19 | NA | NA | TGTGCCAGTAGTATCGGGGTAACTAATGAAAAACTGTTTTTT | CASSIGVTNEKLFF
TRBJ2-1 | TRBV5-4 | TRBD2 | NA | TGTGCCAGCAGCCCGGAGGGCGGGAGAGGAAATGAGCAGTTCTTC | CASSPEGGRGNEQFF
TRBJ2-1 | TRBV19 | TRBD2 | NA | TGTGCCACCGCGGGAGATTCATACAATGAGCAGTTCTTC | CATAGDSYNEQFF
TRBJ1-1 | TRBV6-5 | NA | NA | TGTGCCAGCAGTTCGCCAACAGGGGAAGCTTTCTTT | CASSSPTGEAFF
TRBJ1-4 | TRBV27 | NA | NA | TGTGCCAGCAGTTACGACAGCCGCCCTAATGAAAAACTGTTTTTT | CASSYDSRPNEKLFF
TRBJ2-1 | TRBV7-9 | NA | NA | TGTGCCAGCAGCTTACAGGGTCGGTCGGTATATGAGCAGTTCTTC | CASSLQGRSVYEQFF
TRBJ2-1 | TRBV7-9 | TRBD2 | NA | TGTGCCAGCAGCTTAACTCTAGCGGGGGGAGATGAGCAGTTCTTC | CASSLTLAGGDEQFF
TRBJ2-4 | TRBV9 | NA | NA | TGTGCCAGCAGCGTAGGGGTGGGCAAGGAAGCCAAAAACATTCAGTACTTC | CASSVGVGKEAKNIQYF
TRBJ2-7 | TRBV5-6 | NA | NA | TGTGCCAGCAGCTCGACAGGCTACGAGCAGTACTTC | CASSSTGYEQYF
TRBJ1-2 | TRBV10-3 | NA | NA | TGTGCCATCAGTGAAGTAGGGGGAGGCTACACCTTC | CAISEVGGGYTF
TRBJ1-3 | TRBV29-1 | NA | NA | TGCAGCGTCAAAAAGGGGGGGGGATCTGGAAACACCATATATTTT | CSVKKGGGSGNTIYF
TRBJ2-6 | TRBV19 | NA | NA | TGTGCCAGTACCGGGTTCGGGGCCAACGTCCTGACTTTC | CASTGFGANVLTF
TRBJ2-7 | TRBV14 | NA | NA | TGTGCCAGCAGGCTTAAAGGAGGGGAGTCCTACGAGCAGTACTTC | CASRLKGGESYEQYF
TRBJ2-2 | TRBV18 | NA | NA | TGTGCCAGCTCATCGTACATCACCGGGGAGCTGTTTTTT | CASSSYITGELFF
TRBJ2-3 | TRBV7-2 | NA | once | TGTGCCAGCAGCAGGGGACTCTTCACAGATACGCAGTATTTT | CASSRGLFTDTQYF
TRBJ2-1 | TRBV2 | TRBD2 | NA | TGTGCCAGCAGACCAAGCGGGAGCGGCTACAATGAGCAGTTCTTC | CASRPSGSGYNEQFF
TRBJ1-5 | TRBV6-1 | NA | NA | TGTGCCAGCAGGTGGGAGGGGGGGCTTCAGCCCCAGCATTTT | CASRWEGGLQPQHF
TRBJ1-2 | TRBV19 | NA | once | TGTGCCAGTAGTACACAGGGAACGAACTATGGCTACACCTTC | CASSTQGTNYGYTF
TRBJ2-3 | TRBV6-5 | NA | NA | TGTGCCAGCAGACACCGGCTAGCAGCAGATACGCAGTATTTT | CASRHRLAADTQYF
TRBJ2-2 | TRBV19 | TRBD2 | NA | TGTGCCAGTGGGACAGGGAAAATGACTAGCGGGAGATCCGGGGAGCTGTTTTTT | CASGTGKMTSGRSGELFF
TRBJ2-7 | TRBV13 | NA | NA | TGTGCCAGCAGCCCAAGACAGGCACTCTCTAACTCCTACGAGCAGTACTTC | CASSPRQALSNSYEQYF
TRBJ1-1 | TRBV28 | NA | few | TGTGCCAGCAGTTTACCAGGAATGGCTGAAGCTTTCTTT | CASSLPGMAEAFF
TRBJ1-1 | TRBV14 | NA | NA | TGTGCCAGCAGCCAGCTTGGTGAGGGTCTGAACACTGAAGCTTTCTTT | CASSQLGEGLNTEAFF
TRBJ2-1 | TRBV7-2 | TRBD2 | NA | TGTGCCAGCAGCTTAGGGCGGCTAGCGGGATACAATGAGCAGTTCTTC | CASSLGRLAGYNEQFF
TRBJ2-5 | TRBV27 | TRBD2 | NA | TGTGCCAGCACTCCGCCGGGACTACTAAGTCCCCAGTACTTC | CASTPPGLLSPQYF
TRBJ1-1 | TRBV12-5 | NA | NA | TGTGCTAGTGGTCTTTCGGTGGACACTGAAGCTTTCTTT | CASGLSVDTEAFF